These 20 T cell receptor beta chains share one sample of origin, sequenced in a study of T cell responses to AZD1222 COVID-19 vaccine. Sequencing was performed with immunoSEQ multiplex PCR; in TCRdb, only in-frame clones are kept and a portion is missing. Of around 130,000 clones listed, roughly 90% were seen once; the top ten hold 2.8%. The sequencing here drew on peripheral blood, taken on day 0 of AZD1222 vaccination. These receptors all stem from an adult in good health.

The chain recombines TRBV19 with TRBJ2-7; D possibly matches TRBD1 or TRBD2 (5 bases each). The germline V gene has CDR1 LNHDA and CDR2 SQIVND (reference sequence). Trimming took 3 bases from V and 7 from J, leaving 19 bases between them. The CDR3 sequence is 15 residues long. The CDR3 loop reads CASSISGDPLREQYF. The CDR3, as DNA: TGTGCCAGTAGTATCTCCGGGGACCCCTTAAGGGAGCAGTACTTC. The full variable domain, completed using reference TRBV19 and TRBJ2-7, is DGGITQSPKYLFRKEGQNVTLSCEQNLNHDAMYWYRQDPGQGLRLIYYSQIVNDFQKGDIAEGYSVSREKKESFPLTVTSAQKNPTAFYLCASSISGDPLREQYFGPGTRLTVT.

This clone showed up just a few times. This chain joins TRBV10-3 and TRBJ2-7; TRBD2 matches 11 bases. Germline V gene data show CDR1 as ENHRY and CDR2 as SYGVKD. Trimming took 11 bases from V and 5 from J; bases not matched to a gene: 20. This CDR3 has 17 residues. The CDR3 protein is CAPKTPWRLAGTHEQYF. As DNA, the CDR3 is TGTGCCCCAAAAACCCCTTGGAGACTAGCGGGAACCCACGAGCAGTACTTC.

The chain links TRBV25-1 to TRBJ2-1, with 7 bases matching TRBD2. The germline V gene encodes CDR1 MGHDK and CDR2 SYGVNS. This CDR3 is built from 15 residues. Trimming cost V 2 bases and J 10 bases; bases outside gene matches: 11. The CDR3 coding sequence is TGTGCCAGCAGTGAAACATTCGGGGGAGGGGAAGAGCAGTTCTTC. Translated: CASSETFGGGEEQFF.

On this clone itself: Other DNA sequences of this sample code for an identical CDR3. This chain links TRBV5-5 with TRBJ2-7, with D perhaps given as TRBD1 or TRBD2 (5 bases each). CDR3 length equals 13 residues. CDR1 and CDR2 (germline): SGHKS, YYEKEE (reference sequence). The ends were cut back, 1 base at V and 4 bases at J, with 9 bases in the middle. Here the CDR3 reads CASSLPGPYEQYF. The CDR3 region has the DNA TGTGCCAGCAGCTTGCCGGGGCCTTACGAGCAGTACTTC.

The J gene is TRBJ2-6, the V gene TRBV6-2 or TRBV6-3; D perhaps matches TRBD2 (5 bases). This CDR3 contains 17 residues. The germline V gene encodes CDR1 MNHEY and CDR2 SVGEGT. The ends were cut back, 2 bases at V and 0 bases at J, with 11 bases in the middle. The CDR3 nucleotides are TGTGCCAGCAGTTACGCGGCGGGCCTCTCTGGGGCCAACGTCCTGACTTTC. Translation gives CASSYAAGLSGANVLTF.

The V call is TRBV2, the J call TRBJ1-4; no firm D call. Germline CDR1 reads SNHLY; CDR2 reads FYNNEI. Trimming stripped 5 bases from V and 0 bases from J, with 13 bases between. This CDR3 comprises 16 residues. CDR3 nucleotides: TGTGCCAGCAGTCGAAGTCCTCTTGCAACTAATGAAAAACTGTTTTTT. It yields the protein CASSRSPLATNEKLFF.

In DNA form, the CDR3 reads TGCAGCGTGCCACAGTCTATGGACACTGAAGCTTTCTTT. This encodes CSVPQSMDTEAFF. This chain uses TRBV29-1 with TRBJ1-1; no reliable D call. Per germline, CDR1 SQVTM and CDR2 ANQGSEA. The CDR3 totals 13 residues. Trimming shortened V by 6 bases and J by 3 bases, and 14 bases separated the two germline ends.

V is TRBV7-9 and J is TRBJ1-1; tentatively, D is TRBD1 (6 bases). Germline V gives CDR1 SEHNR, CDR2 FQNEAQ (reference sequence). Trimming cost V 7 bases and J 3 bases, with 24 bases left between them. CDR3 length: 17 residues. The CDR3 DNA reads TGTGCCAGCAAACCGAGGGTTTTCGGGGGGCGGGACACTGAAGCTTTCTTT. Protein sequence: CASKPRVFGGRDTEAFF.

V is TRBV25-1 and J is TRBJ1-1, with D maybe TRBD1 (6 bases). Germline V lookup: CDR1 MGHDK, CDR2 SYGVNS. Trimming took 5 bases from V and 9 from J, leaving 13 bases between them. This CDR3 is built from 12 residues. The CDR3 spells CASSIMTGQAFF. The DNA of the CDR3 is TGTGCCAGCAGTATAATGACAGGACAAGCTTTCTTT.

The chain links TRBV6-5 to TRBJ1-4; no clear D gene. CDR1 MNHEY and CDR2 SVGAGI come from the germline V gene. V was clipped by 7 bases and J by 3 bases, with 9 bases between them. The CDR3 has 13 amino acids. The CDR3 reads CASNRVANEKLFF. DNA of the CDR3: TGTGCCAGCAACAGAGTAGCTAATGAAAAACTGTTTTTT.

The rearrangement joins TRBV3-1 (or the pseudogene TRBV3-2) to TRBJ2-5, with 15 positions matching TRBD2. Trimming removed 1 base from V and 3 bases from J; junction bases left unmatched: 3. Germline V gives CDR1 LGHDT, CDR2 YNNKEL (reference sequence). CDR3 length: 17 residues. The CDR3 reads CASSQAGTSGRKETQYF. In nucleotides, the CDR3 is TGTGCCAGCAGCCAAGCAGGGACTAGCGGGAGGAAAGAGACCCAGTACTTC.

The chain carries TRBV27 and TRBJ2-1, with 12 bases aligning to TRBD2. The CDR3 is 17 amino acids. Germline V gives CDR1 MNHEY, CDR2 SMNVEV (reference sequence). V lost 5 bases, J lost 4 bases, and 9 bases stayed unmatched. CDR3 protein: CASSTALAGGRYNEQFF. The CDR3 DNA reads as TGTGCCAGCAGTACTGCACTAGCGGGAGGAAGGTACAATGAGCAGTTCTTC.

The count of this clone is one. The chain employs TRBV5-6 and TRBJ2-1; D is possibly TRBD2 (5 bases). Trimming left V 0 bases short and J 3 bases short, with 22 bases between. CDR3 size: 19 residues. Germline lookup yields CDR1 SGHDT and CDR2 YYEEEE. CDR3 bases: TGTGCCAGCAGCTTGGTAGGTCGGCTAGCCACGCTTCTCTACAATGAGCAGTTCTTC. Amino acid sequence: CASSLVGRLATLLYNEQFF.

This rearrangement joins TRBV5-1 to TRBJ2-2; D is unresolved. This CDR3 is 15 amino acids long. The V and J ends lost 0 bases and 1 base respectively, with 7 bases between them. Germline-derived CDR1 and CDR2 are SGHRS and YFSETQ. The CDR3 region has the DNA TGCGCCAGCAGCTTGGACAGAATGAACACCGGGGAGCTGTTTTTT. Residues: CASSLDRMNTGELFF.

The chain combines TRBV9 with TRBJ1-4, with TRBD1 matching over 8 bases. Looked up from germline, CDR1 is SGDLS and CDR2 is YYNGEE. The CDR3 length is 16 residues. Trimming at V came to 0 bases and at J to 4 bases, leaving 5 bases not matched to a gene. The CDR3 loop is CASSVAPGQVNEKLFF. CDR3 sequence (DNA): TGTGCCAGCAGCGTAGCCCCGGGACAGGTTAATGAAAAACTGTTTTTT.

The chain has TRBV6-5 and TRBJ1-5; no definite D call. With 2 bases removed from V and 0 bases from J, the gap between germline ends came to 11 bases. CDR3 length equals 16 residues. CDR1 is MNHEY, CDR2 SVGAGI, per germline. The CDR3 is CASSYNDRASNQPQHF. The CDR3, as DNA: TGTGCCAGCAGTTACAACGACCGAGCTAGCAATCAGCCCCAGCATTTT.

This chain connects TRBV14 to TRBJ1-6; a weak D match, TRBD1 (6 bases). There are 13 residues in the CDR3. The germline V and J ends were trimmed by 2 bases and 13 bases, with 12 bases remaining between them. The germline V gene has CDR1 SGHDN and CDR2 FVKESK. Here the CDR3 reads CASSQTGKSPLHF. The CDR3 region has the DNA TGTGCCAGCAGCCAAACAGGGAAGTCTCCCCTCCACTTT. Full variable domain (remainder filled in from reference TRBV14 and TRBJ1-6): EAGVTQFPSHSVIEKGQTVTLRCDPISGHDNLYWYRRVMGKEIKFLLHFVKESKQDESGMPNNRFLAERTGGTYSTLKVQPAELEDSGVYFCASSQTGKSPLHFGNGTRLTVT.

The gene calls are TRBV5-1 and TRBJ2-3, with D hard to call. This CDR3 is built from 14 residues. Trimming pared 4 bases from V and 6 bases from J, leaving 15 bases between. From germline, CDR1 is SGHRS and CDR2 YFSETQ. The CDR3 loop is CASSPRTHEDTQYF. In nucleotides, the CDR3 is TGCGCCAGCAGCCCTAGGACCCATGAGGATACGCAGTATTTT.

The chain joins TRBV6-5 to TRBJ2-2, with a tentative D call TRBD2 (6 bases). Per the germline V gene, CDR1 is MNHEY and CDR2 is SVGAGI. The CDR3 covers 13 residues. V dropped 5 bases and J dropped 7 bases, with 11 bases sitting between them. The CDR3 sequence: CASSLVGGGELFF. In nucleotides, the CDR3 is TGTGCCAGCAGTCTGGTGGGGGGCGGGGAGCTGTTTTTT.

The chain combines TRBV7-9 with TRBJ2-1, with a weak D call TRBD1 (6 bases). Germline V gives CDR1 SEHNR, CDR2 FQNEAQ (reference sequence). This CDR3 contains 15 residues. V shed 5 bases and J shed 4 bases, with 15 bases lying between them. The CDR3 region has the DNA TGTGCCAGCAGCCCCAGGGGCGGAATATACAATGAGCAGTTCTTC. This gives the protein CASSPRGGIYNEQFF.